Below, 31 T cell receptor beta chains from the same sample are listed, as sequenced in a study of T-cell reconstitution after alpha-beta-depleted transplantation in children. Using unique molecular identifiers, the investigators prepared the TCRbeta library. TCRdb reprocessed the PCR reads with MiXCR, giving one entry per CDR3 protein. The table records about 540,000 distinct CDR3 sequences, about a sixth of them present only once. The sequences come from PBMCs from the stem cell graft donor, collected from the stem cell graft. These receptors came from a human donor who donated a stem cell graft to a child with acute lymphoblastic leukemia.

This clonotype has only a few counts. The chain combines TRBV11-2 with TRBJ2-7; 8 positions agree with TRBD2. CDR3 size: 16 residues. J lost 3 bases, V lost 0 bases, and 7 bases had no gene match. CDR1 is SGHAT, CDR2 FQNNGV, per germline. CDR3 nucleotides: TGTGCCAGCAGCTTAGATTACACTAGCGGTCTCTACGAGCAGTACTTC. As protein: CASSLDYTSGLYEQYF.

This clonotype turned up a few times. The genes are TRBV6-1 and TRBJ1-1, with a weak D call TRBD1 (5 bases). This CDR3 has 14 residues. With 6 bases removed from V and 0 bases from J, the gap between germline ends came to 11 bases. Germline V gives CDR1 MNHNS, CDR2 SASEGT. The CDR3 loop is CASSSTAMNTEAFF. The CDR3 DNA follows: TGTGCCAGCAGCTCGACAGCGATGAACACTGAAGCTTTCTTT.

V and J are TRBV10-3 and TRBJ2-4, with D unclear. The germline V and J ends were trimmed by 0 bases and 6 bases, with 9 bases remaining between them. This CDR3 is built from 14 residues. Germline V lookup: CDR1 ENHRY, CDR2 SYGVKD. CDR3 sequence: CAISESNRGNIQYF. Here the CDR3 DNA reads TGTGCCATCAGTGAGTCGAACCGTGGAAACATTCAGTACTTC.

The chain carries TRBV3-1 and TRBJ2-4; D is perhaps TRBD1 (5 bases). Germline V gene lookup returns CDR1 LGHDT and CDR2 YNNKEL (reference sequence). Trimming left V 3 bases short and J 0 bases short, with 18 bases between. This CDR3 contains 18 residues. The CDR3 bases are TGTGCCAGCAGCCACCTACTCACGAAGGGGCAAGCCAAAAACATTCAGTACTTC. Protein sequence: CASSHLLTKGQAKNIQYF. Full variable domain (remainder filled in from reference TRBV3-1 and TRBJ2-4): DTAVSQTPKYLVTQMGNDKSIKCEQNLGHDTMYWYKQDSKKFLKIMFSYNNKELIINETVPNRFSPKSPDKAHLNLHINSLELGDSAVYFCASSHLLTKGQAKNIQYFGAGTRLSVL.

The chain carries TRBV6-5 and TRBJ2-2; no clear D. This CDR3 is 13 amino acids long. Germline V CDR1 and CDR2: MNHEY, SVGAGI. The V and J ends lost 0 bases and 6 bases respectively, with 5 bases between them. The CDR3 DNA is TGTGCCAGCAGTTACTCAGGGTCCGGGGAGCTGTTTTTT. It specifies CASSYSGSGELFF.

V gene TRBV2 combines with J gene TRBJ2-7; 10 bases line up with TRBD1. Germline CDR1 is SNHLY and CDR2 is FYNNEI. After removal of 3 bases from V and 1 base from J, the junction contained 3 bases not matched to a gene. CDR3 length equals 15 residues. In DNA, the CDR3 is TGTGCCAGCAGTGAGGGACAGGGGTCTTCCTACGAGCAGTACTTC. This translates into CASSEGQGSSYEQYF.

The chain carries TRBV24-1 and TRBJ2-7; D remains ambiguous. V was shortened by 2 bases and J by 3 bases, with 10 bases between the two germline ends. The CDR3 covers 14 residues. Germline V gene data show CDR1 as KGHDR and CDR2 as SFDVKD. The CDR3, as DNA: TGTGCCACCAGTGATTCTAACAGATACTACGAGCAGTACTTC. Translated: CATSDSNRYYEQYF.

The chain employs TRBV6-5 and TRBJ1-2, with TRBD1 matching over 7 bases. The V gene end was trimmed by 3 bases and the J gene end by 6 bases; junction bases not matched to a gene: 7. The germline gives CDR1 MNHEY, CDR2 SVGAGI. The CDR3 extends over 14 amino acids. The DNA for the CDR3 is TGTGCCAGCAGTTATGATTTCAGGGGGGATGGCTACACCTTC. Its translation: CASSYDFRGDGYTF.

This chain connects TRBV20-1 to TRBJ2-1; D may match TRBD1 or TRBD2 (5 bases each). Germline CDR1 DFQATT, CDR2 SNEGSKA (reference sequence). The V and J ends lost 1 base and 10 bases respectively, with 23 bases between them. This CDR3 comprises 16 residues. In nucleotides, the CDR3 is TGCAGTGCTAGAGTCCTCCGGGACGCCGCACGGGGCGAGCAGTTCTTC. This encodes CSARVLRDAARGEQFF.

This chain joins TRBV6-1 and TRBJ1-1, with TRBD1 matching 9 bases. Germline CDR1 reads MNHNS; CDR2 reads SASEGT. Trimming at V came to 6 bases and at J to 5 bases, leaving 7 bases not matched to a gene. The CDR3 has 14 residues. The CDR3 region is CASRGPGQGTEAFF. CDR3 coding DNA: TGTGCCAGCAGGGGTCCCGGACAGGGGACTGAAGCTTTCTTT.

The chain employs TRBV12-3 or TRBV12-4 and TRBJ1-2; 8 nucleotides align to TRBD1. J gave up 7 bases and V 5 bases, and 9 bases lay outside the gene matches. The CDR3 has 14 residues. The CDR3 spells CASSPGGQVPGYTF. DNA of the CDR3: TGTGCCAGCAGTCCTGGGGGACAGGTCCCTGGCTACACCTTC.

The chain combines TRBV30 with TRBJ2-7; D gene unclear. Germline lookup yields CDR1 GTSNPN and CDR2 SVGIG (reference sequence). Trimming pared 1 base from V and 6 bases from J, leaving 10 bases between. The CDR3 contains 12 residues. Here the CDR3 reads CAWSANDREQYF. The CDR3, as DNA: TGTGCCTGGAGTGCCAACGATCGCGAGCAGTACTTC.

This clonotype was picked up a small number of times. The V call is TRBV9, the J call TRBJ1-1; D gene unclear. This CDR3 is built from 15 residues. The V gene's germline CDR1 is SGDLS and CDR2 YYNGEE. The V end lost 0 bases, the J end lost 0 bases, and 9 bases lay between the germline ends. The CDR3 is CASSVGGFLNTEAFF. The CDR3 DNA follows: TGTGCCAGCAGCGTAGGAGGATTCTTGAACACTGAAGCTTTCTTT.

This clonotype has just a few counts. The V and J genes are TRBV7-9 and TRBJ1-3; D is unclear. Per the germline V gene, CDR1 is SEHNR and CDR2 is FQNEAQ (reference sequence). The length of the CDR3 is 16 residues. Trimming cost V 5 bases and J 2 bases, with 16 bases left between them. CDR3 loop: CASSPQSGIAGNTIYF. In DNA form, the CDR3 reads TGTGCCAGCAGCCCGCAGAGCGGGATCGCTGGAAACACCATATATTTT.

There are a few counts of this clonotype. This chain joins TRBV10-1 and TRBJ2-5; TRBD2 agrees at 9 bases. The CDR3 runs 15 residues. Per germline, CDR1 WNHNN and CDR2 SYGVQD (reference sequence). V lost 4 bases, J lost 5 bases, and 8 bases stayed unmatched. The CDR3 coding sequence is TGCGCCAGCAGTGCGGGACTAGCAGCCCGGGAGACCCAGTACTTC. Encoded protein: CASSAGLAARETQYF.

This clonotype was picked up a small number of times. The V call is TRBV19, the J call TRBJ2-1; D perhaps matches TRBD2 (6 bases). The CDR3 is 14 residues long. Trimming pared 5 bases from V and 5 bases from J, leaving 13 bases between. The germline gives CDR1 LNHDA, CDR2 SQIVND (reference sequence). This CDR3 reads CASSVFSGNNEQFF. The CDR3 DNA sequence: TGTGCCAGTAGTGTCTTTAGCGGAAACAATGAGCAGTTCTTC.

This chain joins TRBV7-2 and TRBJ2-2; 11 positions match TRBD2. This CDR3 is 16 amino acids long. Germline lookup yields CDR1 SGHTA and CDR2 FQGNSA. The J segment lost 6 bases and the V segment lost 1 base, leaving 4 bases of the junction unmatched. The DNA for the CDR3 is TGTGCCAGCAGCTTAGTAGCGGGAGGGCCGGCCGGGGAGCTGTTTTTT. Translated: CASSLVAGGPAGELFF.

Note on this clonotype: An end of the junction differs from the germline gene, which may be a read error. The rearrangement joins TRBV29-1 to TRBJ1-2, with D possibly matching TRBD1 (5 bases). From germline, CDR1 is SQVTM and CDR2 ANQGSEA. This CDR3 contains 12 residues. This chain's CDR3 is CSTRTTTSGLGF. In DNA, the CDR3 is TGCAGCACTCGGACAACAACCTCAGGCCTCGGCTTC.

CDR3: CATSRDWNRGLSYGYTF. CDR3 DNA: TGTGCCACCAGCAGAGATTGGAACAGGGGCCTTTCCTATGGCTACACCTTC. The chain has TRBV15 and TRBJ1-2, with 7 bases fitting TRBD1. Germline V CDR1 and CDR2: LNHNV, YYDKDF (reference sequence). The CDR3 is made up of 17 amino acids. The V and J ends lost 0 bases and 4 bases, in that order; junction bases with no gene match: 11. Drawing the rest from reference TRBV15 and TRBJ1-2, the complete variable domain is DAMVIQNPRYQVTQFGKPVTLSCSQTLNHNVMYWYQQKSSQAPKLLFHYYDKDFNNEADTPDNFQSRRPNTSFCFLDIRSPGLGDTAMYLCATSRDWNRGLSYGYTFGSGTRLTVV.

The chain recombines TRBV12-3 or TRBV12-4 with TRBJ1-3; D is uncertain. V was clipped by 6 bases and J by 2 bases, with 14 bases between them. The CDR3 contains 15 residues. This CDR3 is CASSFALGTGNTIYF. The CDR3, as DNA: TGTGCCAGCAGCTTCGCGTTGGGCACTGGAAACACCATATATTTT.

This clonotype has just a few counts. The V gene is TRBV6-5, the J gene TRBJ1-1; possibly TRBD1 for D (6 bases). Germline CDR1 MNHEY, CDR2 SVGAGI. Trimming stripped 2 bases from V and 4 bases from J, with 14 bases between. There are 15 residues in the CDR3. The CDR3 coding sequence is TGTGCCAGCAGTTACGGGCCAGGGGATGGCACTGAAGCTTTCTTT. Translated: CASSYGPGDGTEAFF.

This clonotype was detected a few times. J is TRBJ2-7 and V is TRBV20-1; the match to TRBD2 covers 11 bases. The CDR3 runs to 14 residues. Germline loops: CDR1 DFQATT, CDR2 SNEGSKA (reference sequence). Trimming removed 6 bases from V and 6 bases from J; junction bases left unmatched: 10. The CDR3 sequence: CSAPGLAEPFEQYF. CDR3 in DNA: TGCAGTGCACCGGGACTAGCGGAGCCTTTCGAGCAGTACTTC.

The J gene is TRBJ2-7, the V gene TRBV6-5; D gene unclear. Germline values: CDR1 MNHEY, CDR2 SVGAGI. V lost 0 bases and J lost 7, with 16 bases in between. The CDR3 loop spans 15 amino acids. The CDR3 sequence: CASSYSFSGSDEQYF. The CDR3 region has the DNA TGTGCCAGCAGTTACTCGTTTTCAGGATCGGATGAGCAGTACTTC.

The sample holds one count of this clonotype. The V gene is TRBV4-2, the J gene TRBJ1-2, with D uncertain. Germline CDR1 is LGHNA and CDR2 is YNFKEQ. CDR3 length: 15 amino acids. Trimming removed 0 bases at V and 2 bases at J, with 10 bases between. CDR3 in amino acids: CASSQDPGGNYGYTF. In nucleotides, the CDR3 is TGTGCCAGCAGCCAAGATCCAGGCGGGAACTATGGCTACACCTTC.

V gene TRBV25-1 combines with J gene TRBJ2-3; D gene ambiguous. The V gene lost 5 bases and the J gene lost 1 base, with 13 bases spanning the gap. CDR3 length: 15 amino acids. Per germline, CDR1 MGHDK and CDR2 SYGVNS. The CDR3 DNA reads as TGTGCCAGCAGTCCAACAGTGTGGGGCACAGATACGCAGTATTTT. This translates into CASSPTVWGTDTQYF.

The rearrangement joins TRBV29-1 to TRBJ2-5; weak D call: TRBD1 (5 bases). Looked up from germline, CDR1 is SQVTM and CDR2 is ANQGSEA. V gave up 4 bases and J gave up 4 bases, with 10 bases separating them. The CDR3 is made up of 12 amino acids. The CDR3 nucleotides read TGCAGCGTTGTCCCAGGGATAGAGACCCAGTACTTC. Amino acids: CSVVPGIETQYF. The entire variable domain, with the rest obtained from reference TRBV29-1 and TRBJ2-5, is as follows: SAVISQKPSRDICQRGTSLTIQCQVDSQVTMMFWYRQQPGQSLTLIATANQGSEATYESGFVIDKFPISRPNLTFSTLTVSNMSPEDSSIYLCSVVPGIETQYFGPGTRLLVL.

The chain recombines TRBV29-1 with TRBJ2-6; 8 bases agree with TRBD2. Germline CDR1 is SQVTM and CDR2 is ANQGSEA. The CDR3 is made up of 16 amino acids. The J segment lost 3 bases and the V segment lost 6 bases, leaving 10 bases of the junction unmatched. Written as DNA, the CDR3 is TGCAGCGTCTCAGCGGGAGACTTTTTTGGGGCCAACGTCCTGACTTTC. This translates into CSVSAGDFFGANVLTF.

This clonotype was seen a few times. The rearrangement uses TRBV6-6 and TRBJ1-1; no reliable D call. The V and J ends lost 6 bases and 1 base respectively, with 9 bases between them. Germline lookup yields CDR1 MNHNY and CDR2 SVGAGI (reference sequence). The CDR3 is 13 amino acids. The DNA of the CDR3 is TGTGCCAGCAGCCAACTGGAGAACACTGAAGCTTTCTTT. Protein product: CASSQLENTEAFF.

V and J are TRBV7-7 and TRBJ2-7, with no clear D. The CDR3 covers 13 residues. Between the trimmed V and J ends, which lost 3 bases and 6 bases, there was a span of 12 bases. Germline-derived CDR1 and CDR2 are SSHAT and FNYEAQ (reference sequence). The CDR3 coding sequence is TGTGCCAGCAGCTTGGGTGAGGTATCCGAGCAGTACTTC. This codes for CASSLGEVSEQYF. The full variable domain, with the rest looked up from reference TRBV7-7 and TRBJ2-7, is GAGVSQSPRYKVTKRGQDVTLRCDPISSHATLYWYQQALGQGPEFLTYFNYEAQPDKSGLPSDRFSAERPEGSISTLTIQRTEQRDSAMYRCASSLGEVSEQYFGPGTRLTVT.

Only a few counts were recorded for this clonotype. The chain combines TRBV4-1 with TRBJ2-3, with TRBD2 identical over 14 bases. CDR1 MGHRA and CDR2 YSYEKL come from the germline V gene. CDR3 length: 20 amino acids. After removal of 4 bases from V and 0 bases from J, the junction contained 12 bases not matched to a gene. CDR3 coding DNA: TGCGCCAGCAGCCGGACCCGACGACTAGCGGGAGGGGAAAGCACAGATACGCAGTATTTT. Its translation: CASSRTRRLAGGESTDTQYF.

This clonotype was seen a few times. V and J are TRBV5-5 and TRBJ1-2; tentatively, D is TRBD1 (6 bases). Germline CDR1 is SGHKS and CDR2 is YYEKEE (reference sequence). The V and J ends lost 4 bases and 0 bases respectively, with 13 bases between them. The CDR3 totals 15 residues. For the CDR3, the DNA is TGTGCCAGCAGCCTAACGACAGGCCCTAACTATGGCTACACCTTC. Amino acid sequence: CASSLTTGPNYGYTF.